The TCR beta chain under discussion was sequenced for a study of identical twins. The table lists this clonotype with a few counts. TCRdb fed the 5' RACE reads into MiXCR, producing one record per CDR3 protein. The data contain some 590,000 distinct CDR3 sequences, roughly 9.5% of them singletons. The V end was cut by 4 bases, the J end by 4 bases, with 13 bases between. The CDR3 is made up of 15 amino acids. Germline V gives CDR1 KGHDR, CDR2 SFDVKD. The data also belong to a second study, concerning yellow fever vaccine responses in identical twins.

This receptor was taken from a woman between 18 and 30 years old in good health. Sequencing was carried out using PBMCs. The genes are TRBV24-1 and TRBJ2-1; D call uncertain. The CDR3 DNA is TGTGCCACCAGTGACCCCCTAGTGGCTTACAATGAGCAGTTCTTC. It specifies CATSDPLVAYNEQFF.